One T cell receptor (beta chain) is described in this entry. The sample belongs to a study of blood T cell repertoires in COVID-19. The wider study: The origin of the acute and convalescent COVID-19 samples was the United States, Italy and Spain. From T cells, B-cell-depleted T cells, or PBMCs came the material, which was cDNA or gDNA.

Original processing notes: How many nucleated cells were present was estimated from reference gene primer amplification. Generated by immunoSEQ multiplex PCR, the TCRdb table keeps only in-frame clones and is missing some. That table supplies the V and J calls and clone size; D and trimming were determined from the DNA. The table includes under 250,000 clones, approximately 83% detected once. J lost 1 base, V lost 6 bases, and 5 bases had no gene match. Germline V lookup: CDR1 LNHDA, CDR2 SQIVND (reference sequence). This CDR3 region has 14 residues. Sequenced input: peripheral blood. V gene TRBV19 combines with J gene TRBJ1-1, with 7 bases identical to TRBD1. This clonotype originated in a woman between 55 and 75 years old with acute or convalescent COVID-19. The CDR3 DNA sequence: TGTGCCAGTAGGGAGGACAGGTGGAACACTGAAGCTTTCTTT. Its protein is CASREDRWNTEAFF.